These 26 T cell receptor beta chains originate from one sample sequenced in a study of cytotoxic CD8 clonotypes in ibrutinib-treated CLL. Method: immunoSEQ multiplex PCR; TCRdb's copy keeps in-frame clones and lacks some. The table records approximately 120,000 clones, 55% to 75% of them present only once. This specimen was PBMCs, taken after 24 months of ibrutinib treatment. The receptors come from a human donor with chronic lymphocytic leukemia.

The table lists this clone with a few counts. A read error may produce the germline difference seen at one junction end. The chain joins TRBV18 to TRBJ2-7; D uncertain. The CDR3 is made up of 13 amino acids. Germline V lookup: CDR1 KGHSH, CDR2 LQKENI. DNA for the CDR3: TGTGCCAGCTCTCCACCTCCAGCTAACGAGCAGTACTTC. Translating it yields CASSPPPANEQYF.

The chain has TRBV6-6 and TRBJ1-6; TRBD1 agrees at 7 bases. V was clipped by 10 bases and J by 9 bases; unmatched bases: 12. The CDR3 totals 14 residues. Germline CDR1 MNHNY, CDR2 SVGAGI (reference sequence). The chain's CDR3 is CATQQQGSVSPLHF. As DNA, the CDR3 is TGTGCCACACAGCAACAGGGGAGTGTTTCACCCCTCCACTTT.

This sequence joins TRBV7-6 and TRBJ2-3, with D possibly being TRBD1 (6 bases). Germline values: CDR1 SGHVS, CDR2 FNYEAQ. Trimming removed 5 bases from V and 3 bases from J, with 15 bases in between. The CDR3 extends over 15 amino acids. This chain's CDR3 is CASSPRGGSTDTQYF. The CDR3, as DNA: TGTGCCAGCAGCCCACGAGGGGGATCGACAGATACGCAGTATTTT.

The chain carries TRBV7-3 and TRBJ2-1; 10 nucleotides match TRBD2. CDR1 and CDR2 from the germline V gene are SGHTA and FQGTGA. The CDR3 covers 16 residues. The trim removed 2 bases at V and 5 bases at J, leaving 6 bases unmatched. The CDR3 DNA follows: TGTGCCAGCAGCTTACGTCCTAGCGGGGGAAACAATGAGCAGTTCTTC. It encodes CASSLRPSGGNNEQFF.

V and J are TRBV11-3 and TRBJ2-1; the D gene is possibly TRBD1 (6 bases). This CDR3 contains 14 residues. From germline, CDR1 is SGHNT and CDR2 YENEEA. V was clipped by 1 base and J by 9 bases, with 13 bases between them. CDR3: CASSLGSQGSEQFF. The CDR3 bases are TGTGCCAGCAGCTTAGGGTCCCAGGGGAGTGAGCAGTTCTTC.

The chain links TRBV30 to TRBJ1-5; D remains ambiguous. Trimming removed 4 bases from V and 4 bases from J, with 5 bases in between. This CDR3 is 11 amino acids long. Looked up from germline, CDR1 is GTSNPN and CDR2 is SVGIG (reference sequence). CDR3 DNA sequence: TGTGCCTGGATCCGAAATCAGCCCCAGCATTTT. This encodes CAWIRNQPQHF. Looking up the rest from reference TRBV30 and TRBJ1-5 gives the full variable domain: SQTIHQWPATLVQPVGSPLSLECTVEGTSNPNLYWYRQAAGRGLQLLFYSVGIGQISSEVPQNLSASRPQDRQFILSSKKLLLSDSGFYLCAWIRNQPQHFGDGTRLSIL.

This clone has a handful of counts. The rearrangement joins TRBV19 to TRBJ1-5, with 8 bases fitting TRBD1. This CDR3 is built from 15 residues. V lost 9 bases and J lost 3; bases outside the gene matches: 10. Germline lookup yields CDR1 LNHDA and CDR2 SQIVND (reference sequence). The CDR3 bases are TGTGCCAGCCAATCCCGGGACAGGAACAATCAGCCCCAGCATTTT. This translates into CASQSRDRNNQPQHF.

Only a few counts were recorded for this clone. This chain connects TRBV28 to TRBJ1-2, with D unresolved. V was trimmed by 6 bases and J by 2 bases, leaving 10 bases between them. Looked up from germline, CDR1 is MDHEN and CDR2 is SYDVKM. The CDR3 spans 13 residues. The CDR3 protein is CASSMSTNYGYTF. In DNA, the CDR3 is TGTGCCAGCAGCATGTCCACCAACTATGGCTACACCTTC.

The chain uses TRBV28 and TRBJ1-5; 7 bases align to TRBD1. Trimming cost V 7 bases and J 4 bases; bases outside gene matches: 10. The CDR3 extends over 15 amino acids. CDR1 and CDR2 (germline): MDHEN, SYDVKM. CDR3 DNA: TGTGCCAGCACCCCCTGGGGACAGAGGAATCAGCCCCAGCATTTT. Translated: CASTPWGQRNQPQHF. The full variable domain, with the rest looked up from reference TRBV28 and TRBJ1-5, is DVKVTQSSRYLVKRTGEKVFLECVQDMDHENMFWYRQDPGLGLRLIYFSYDVKMKEKGDIPEGYSVSREKKERFSLILESASTNQTSMYLCASTPWGQRNQPQHFGDGTRLSIL.

This clone has just a few counts. This chain connects TRBV2 to TRBJ2-3; 11 bases line up with TRBD2. Germline CDR1 and CDR2: SNHLY and FYNNEI. The length of the CDR3 is 17 residues. The V segment lost 6 bases and the J segment 4 bases; nucleotides outside the gene matches: 12. For the CDR3, the DNA is TGTGCCAGCAGGGGACAGGCCGGGACTAGCGGTTCAGATACGCAGTATTTT. This codes for CASRGQAGTSGSDTQYF.

The J gene is TRBJ2-1, the V gene TRBV2; 11 bases fit TRBD2. CDR1 is SNHLY and CDR2 is FYNNEI in the germline V gene. The CDR3 is 15 amino acids. The V segment lost 6 bases and the J segment 4 bases; nucleotides outside the gene matches: 5. The DNA of the CDR3 is TGTGCCAGCAGGCAGGGACTAGCGGTGTACAATGAGCAGTTCTTC. This encodes CASRQGLAVYNEQFF.

The gene calls are TRBV6-4 and TRBJ2-6; a weak D match, TRBD1 (6 bases). Trimming took off 6 bases at V and 2 bases at J, with 17 bases between the two ends. The CDR3 is 17 amino acids. Germline values: CDR1 MRHNA, CDR2 SNTAGT. The CDR3 DNA reads TGTGCCAGCAGCCTACAGGGAACCCGAACTGGGGCCAACGTCCTGACTTTC. As protein: CASSLQGTRTGANVLTF.

This clone was seen a few times. This chain uses TRBV5-1 with TRBJ2-7, with a tentative D call TRBD1 (5 bases). CDR1 and CDR2 from the germline V gene are SGHRS and YFSETQ. The ends were cut back, 4 bases at V and 2 bases at J, with 10 bases in the middle. This CDR3 has 13 amino acids. The CDR3 reads CASSTTGTYEQYF. In nucleotides, the CDR3 is TGCGCCAGCAGCACTACAGGTACCTACGAGCAGTACTTC.

The V call is TRBV15, the J call TRBJ2-1; TRBD2 agrees at 8 bases. The germline CDR1 and CDR2 sequences are LNHNV and YYDKDF (reference sequence). J lost 2 bases, V lost 3 bases, and 3 bases had no gene match. The CDR3 sequence is 15 residues long. CDR3 nucleotides: TGTGCCACCAGCAGGCTGGGACTAGCCTACAATGAGCAGTTCTTC. Its protein product is CATSRLGLAYNEQFF.

The rearrangement uses TRBV14 and TRBJ2-3; no definite D call. The V end lost 3 bases, the J end lost 6 bases, and 7 bases lay between the germline ends. This CDR3 region has 12 residues. Germline V lookup: CDR1 SGHDN, CDR2 FVKESK. CDR3 region: CASSHLWDTQYF. CDR3 DNA: TGTGCCAGCAGCCACCTTTGGGATACGCAGTATTTT.

This chain uses TRBV18 with TRBJ2-7; 9 bases map to TRBD2. The germline V gene has CDR1 KGHSH and CDR2 LQKENI. This CDR3 is 15 amino acids long. V was clipped by 3 bases and J by 2 bases; unmatched bases: 5. CDR3 bases: TGTGCCAGCTCACCCAACGCGGGGGGGACCTACGAGCAGTACTTC. Amino acids: CASSPNAGGTYEQYF.

This clone occurred a few times. The chain couples TRBV11-3 to TRBJ2-1; D is undetermined. In germline, CDR1 is SGHNT, CDR2 YENEEA. CDR3 length equals 14 residues. The V end lost 1 base, the J end lost 9 bases, and 13 bases lay between the germline ends. The DNA for the CDR3 is TGTGCCAGCAGCTTAGGGACCGAATCAGGTGAGCAGTTCTTC. It is translated as CASSLGTESGEQFF.

The chain recombines TRBV15 with TRBJ2-5; D is perhaps TRBD2 (6 bases). The V end was cut by 0 bases, the J end by 2 bases, with 10 bases between. Germline CDR1 and CDR2: LNHNV and YYDKDF (reference sequence). The CDR3 is 15 amino acids. CDR3 in amino acids: CATSRDGGLQETQYF. As DNA, the CDR3 is TGTGCCACCAGCAGAGACGGAGGGTTGCAAGAGACCCAGTACTTC. The full variable domain, with the rest looked up from reference TRBV15 and TRBJ2-5, is DAMVIQNPRYQVTQFGKPVTLSCSQTLNHNVMYWYQQKSSQAPKLLFHYYDKDFNNEADTPDNFQSRRPNTSFCFLDIRSPGLGDTAMYLCATSRDGGLQETQYFGPGTRLLVL.

This clone was detected a few times. An end of the junction differs from the germline gene, which may be a read error. The chain combines TRBV28 with TRBJ2-7; possible D gene TRBD1, 6 bases. The CDR3 has 14 amino acids. Germline assignment: CDR1 MDHEN and CDR2 SYDVKM. CDR3 bases: TGTGCCAGCAGTTTTGCTGGGGGCTCCAACGAGCAGTACTTC. This codes for CASSFAGGSNEQYF.

This clone was detected only a few times. The chain is built from TRBV27 and TRBJ1-1; D gene unclear. Trimming took off 9 bases at V and 0 bases at J, with 11 bases between the two ends. The CDR3 is made up of 13 amino acids. CDR1 is MNHEY and CDR2 is SMNVEV in the germline V gene (reference sequence). The CDR3: CASRRSMNTEAFF. For the CDR3, the DNA is TGTGCCAGTCGAAGAAGCATGAACACTGAAGCTTTCTTT.

The chain recombines TRBV6-6 with TRBJ2-7; 7 bases map to TRBD1. Germline V gene lookup returns CDR1 MNHNY and CDR2 SVGAGI (reference sequence). There are 12 residues in the CDR3. V was pared by 10 bases and J by 0 bases, with 3 bases of the junction left unmatched. CDR3 coding DNA: TGTGCCATAGGACAGGCCTCCTACGAGCAGTACTTC. It specifies CAIGQASYEQYF.

CDR3 DNA sequence: TGTGCCAGCAGCCTCGCTTATAATCAGCCCCAGCATTTT. This sequence encodes CASSLAYNQPQHF. The chain links TRBV27 to TRBJ1-5; D unclear. CDR1 and CDR2 from the germline V gene are MNHEY and SMNVEV (reference sequence). The CDR3 sequence is 13 residues long. With 6 bases removed from V and 4 bases from J, the gap between germline ends came to 10 bases.

The chain's CDR3 is CSVVFQGQGSQPQHF. The CDR3 nucleotides are TGCAGCGTTGTATTCCAGGGACAGGGGTCTCAGCCCCAGCATTTT. The chain has TRBV29-1 and TRBJ1-5; TRBD1 agrees at 10 bases. CDR1 SQVTM and CDR2 ANQGSEA come from the germline V gene. V shed 4 bases, J shed 6 bases, and the junction held 9 bases outside the gene matches. The CDR3 length is 15 residues.

The chain is built from TRBV4-2 and TRBJ1-6; TRBD1 might be the D (6 bases). The V end was cut by 0 bases, the J end by 8 bases, with 14 bases between. CDR3 length: 16 residues. Germline loops: CDR1 LGHNA, CDR2 YNFKEQ. The CDR3: CASSQDRNRADSPLHF. The DNA of the CDR3 is TGTGCCAGCAGCCAAGATCGTAACAGGGCGGATTCACCCCTCCACTTT.

V gene TRBV10-3 combines with J gene TRBJ2-6; TRBD1 aligns across 7 bases. CDR1 is ENHRY and CDR2 is SYGVKD in the germline V gene. The CDR3 is 17 amino acids. V lost 8 bases, J lost 4 bases, and 14 bases stayed unmatched. CDR3 amino acids: CAIEGQEGAGGANVLTF. The CDR3 DNA follows: TGTGCCATCGAGGGGCAAGAGGGGGCAGGAGGGGCCAACGTCCTGACTTTC.

This chain uses TRBV25-1 with TRBJ1-5; 7 bases agree with TRBD1. The junction had 9 bases not matched to a gene; V was cut back by 5 bases and J by 5 bases. The CDR3 sequence is 15 residues long. CDR1 and CDR2 (germline): MGHDK, SYGVNS. CDR3 protein: CASSPSTGAYQPQHF. The CDR3 nucleotides read TGTGCCAGCAGTCCCTCTACAGGGGCCTATCAGCCCCAGCATTTT.